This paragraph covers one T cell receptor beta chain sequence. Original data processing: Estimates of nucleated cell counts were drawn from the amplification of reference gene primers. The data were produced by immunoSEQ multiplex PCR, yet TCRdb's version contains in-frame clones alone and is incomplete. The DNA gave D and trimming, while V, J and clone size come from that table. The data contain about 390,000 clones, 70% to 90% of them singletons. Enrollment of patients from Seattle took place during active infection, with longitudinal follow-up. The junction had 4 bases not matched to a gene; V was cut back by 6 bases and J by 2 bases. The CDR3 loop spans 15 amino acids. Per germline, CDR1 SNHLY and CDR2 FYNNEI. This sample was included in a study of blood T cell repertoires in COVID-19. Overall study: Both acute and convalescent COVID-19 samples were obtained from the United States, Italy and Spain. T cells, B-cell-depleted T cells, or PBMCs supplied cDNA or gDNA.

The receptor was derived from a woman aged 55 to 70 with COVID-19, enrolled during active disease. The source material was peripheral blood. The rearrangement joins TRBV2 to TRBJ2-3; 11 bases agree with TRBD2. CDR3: CASRGTSGPTDTQYF. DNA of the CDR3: TGTGCCAGCAGGGGGACTAGCGGTCCCACAGATACGCAGTATTTT. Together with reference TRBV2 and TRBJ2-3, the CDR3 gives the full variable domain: EPEVTQTPSHQVTQMGQEVILRCVPISNHLYFYWYRQILGQKVEFLVSFYNNEISEKSEIFDDQFSVERPDGSNFTLKIRSTKLEDSAMYFCASRGTSGPTDTQYFGPGTRLTVL.